This T cell receptor beta chain was recorded in a study of blood T cell repertoires in COVID-19. Study overall: Sample material is recorded as cDNA or gDNA derived from T cells, B-cell-depleted T cells, or PBMCs.

The CDR3 covers 15 residues. Trimming removed 4 bases from V and 0 bases from J, with 9 bases in between. From germline, CDR1 is SGHDN and CDR2 FVKESK. In the source study's methods: Amplification of reference gene primers was used by the study to estimate nucleated cell counts. TCRdb keeps only in-frame clones here, not all; method: immunoSEQ multiplex PCR. Clonal size and the V and J genes are those of that table, whereas D and trimming came from the DNA. The data contain approximately 390,000 clones, nearly 90% of them seen just once; the ten biggest clones take up approximately 7%. This clonotype originated in a man between 18 and 35 years old with active or convalescent COVID-19. Sequencing input: peripheral blood. The chain joins TRBV14 to TRBJ1-4, with a weak D call TRBD1 (6 bases). The DNA of the CDR3 is TGTGCCAGCAGCCTGAGGGGGACAACTAATGAAAAACTGTTTTTT. It yields the protein CASSLRGTTNEKLFF.